This is a list of T cell receptor beta chains from one sample in a study of blood T cell repertoires in COVID-19. The method was immunoSEQ multiplex PCR; TCRdb's version includes in-frame clones alone and lacks a portion of them. The data show approximately 340,000 clones, 90% to 95% seen once. The sequenced sample was PBMCs or T cells enriched from blood (not recorded which). These TCRs come from a woman in her forties who had been exposed to COVID-19. The CDR3 runs from the conserved cysteine through the conserved F or W. D genes are given only for firm matches. Some rows have no size entry. The others give once, few or many, or a class for an expanded clone.

clone size,D gene,J gene,V gene,CDR3 DNA,CDR3 protein
NA,NA,TRBJ2-6,TRBV5-8,TGTGCCAGCAGCCCTGGACAGTCTGGGGCCAACGTCCTGACTTTC,CASSPGQSGANVLTF
NA,NA,TRBJ2-5,TRBV12-3/TRBV12-4,TGTGCCAGCAGATACTACCCCCAAGAGACCCAGTACTTC,CASRYYPQETQYF
once,NA,TRBJ2-1,TRBV9,TGTGCCAGCAGCGCTCCCTCCAATGAGCAGTTCTTC,CASSAPSNEQFF
once,NA,TRBJ1-2,TRBV6-1,TGTGCCAGCAGTGAACATCGCCGGACTGGAAGCTATGGCTACACCTTC,CASSEHRRTGSYGYTF
NA,TRBD2,TRBJ2-1,TRBV24-1,TGTGCCACCAACCTAGCGGGGGCCCCCAACAATGAGCAGTTCTTC,CATNLAGAPNNEQFF
once,TRBD2,TRBJ2-3,TRBV5-1,TGCGCCAGCACACTAGCGGGAGTCACAGATACGCAGTATTTT,CASTLAGVTDTQYF
NA,TRBD1,TRBJ1-2,TRBV4-1,TGCGCCAGCAGCCAGAGGGACCTAGGGGGCCCTAAGGGCTACACCTTC,CASSQRDLGGPKGYTF
few,TRBD2,TRBJ2-7,TRBV30,TGTGCCTGGGGACTAGCGGGAGCTACCGGTGAGCAGTACTTC,CAWGLAGATGEQYF
NA,NA,TRBJ1-6,TRBV5-1,TGCGCCAGCAGCGGGGGGGACTATAATTCACCCCTCCACTTT,CASSGGDYNSPLHF
once,TRBD1,TRBJ2-7,TRBV27,TGTGCCAGCTCCGGGACAGGGAGCTACGAGCAGTACTTC,CASSGTGSYEQYF
once,NA,TRBJ2-2,TRBV11-2,TGTGCCAGCAGCCCGCCGACTAGTGCTCCGGCCGGGGAGCTGTTTTTT,CASSPPTSAPAGELFF
NA,NA,TRBJ2-7,TRBV30,TGTGCCTGGAGTGAGACTCGGGAGCAGTACTTC,CAWSETREQYF
NA,TRBD1,TRBJ1-1,TRBV23-1,TGCGCCAGCAGTCTCCAGCCCCCCCCGGGACAGGGGGCGGAAGCTTTCTTT,CASSLQPPPGQGAEAFF